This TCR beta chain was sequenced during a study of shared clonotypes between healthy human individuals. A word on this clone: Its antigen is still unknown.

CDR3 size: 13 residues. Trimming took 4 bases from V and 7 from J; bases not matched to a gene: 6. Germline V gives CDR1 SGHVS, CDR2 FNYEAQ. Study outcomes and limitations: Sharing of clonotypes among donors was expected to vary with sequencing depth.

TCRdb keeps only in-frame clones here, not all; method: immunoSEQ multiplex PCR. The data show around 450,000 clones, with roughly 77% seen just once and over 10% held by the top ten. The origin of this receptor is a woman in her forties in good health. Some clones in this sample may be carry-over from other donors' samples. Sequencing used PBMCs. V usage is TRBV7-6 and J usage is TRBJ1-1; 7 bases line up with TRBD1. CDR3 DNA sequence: TGTGCCAGCAGCTACGTAAGGGACAGTGAAGCTTTCTTT. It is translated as CASSYVRDSEAFF.